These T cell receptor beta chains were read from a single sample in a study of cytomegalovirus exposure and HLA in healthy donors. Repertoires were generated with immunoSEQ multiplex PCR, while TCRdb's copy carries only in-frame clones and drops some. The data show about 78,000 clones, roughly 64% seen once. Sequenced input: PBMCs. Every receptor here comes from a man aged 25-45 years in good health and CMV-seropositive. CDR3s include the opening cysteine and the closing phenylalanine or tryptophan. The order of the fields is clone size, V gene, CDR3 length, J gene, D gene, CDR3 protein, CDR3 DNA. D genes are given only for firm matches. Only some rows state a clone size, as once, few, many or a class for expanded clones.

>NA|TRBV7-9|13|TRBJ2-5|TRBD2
CAILLAEKETQYF
TGTGCCATCTTACTAGCGGAGAAAGAGACCCAGTACTTC
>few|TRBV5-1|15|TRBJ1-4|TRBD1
CASSTRGPANEKLFF
TGCGCCAGCAGCACCAGGGGGCCTGCTAATGAAAAACTGTTTTTT
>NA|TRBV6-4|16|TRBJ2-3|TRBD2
CASSDSAGGPTDTQYF
TGTGCCAGCAGTGACTCGGCGGGAGGGCCAACAGATACGCAGTATTTT
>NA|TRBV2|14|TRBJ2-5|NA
CASTPGTTQETQYF
TGTGCCAGCACCCCCGGGACAACCCAAGAGACCCAGTACTTC
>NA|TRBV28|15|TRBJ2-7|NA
CASRHINSGVYEQYF
TGTGCCAGCAGACACATCAATAGCGGAGTCTACGAGCAGTACTTC
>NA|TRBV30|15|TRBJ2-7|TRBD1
CAWSFAGTGDGEQYF
TGTGCCTGGAGTTTTGCCGGGACAGGAGACGGGGAGCAGTACTTC
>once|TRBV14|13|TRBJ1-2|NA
CASSQVLSGGYTF
TGTGCCAGCAGCCAAGTATTATCGGGGGGCTACACCTTC
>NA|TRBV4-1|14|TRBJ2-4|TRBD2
CASSRFLRRGVRYF
TGCGCCAGCAGCCGTTTCCTAAGGCGGGGGGTACGGTACTTC
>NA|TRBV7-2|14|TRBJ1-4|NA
CASSPGGTNEKLFF
TGTGCCAGCAGCCCCGGGGGAACTAATGAAAAACTGTTTTTT
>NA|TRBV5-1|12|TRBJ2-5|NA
CASSREDETQYF
TGCGCCAGCAGTCGAGAGGATGAGACCCAGTACTTC
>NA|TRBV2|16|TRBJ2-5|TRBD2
CASRASGGGPQETQYF
TGTGCCAGCCGGGCTAGCGGGGGGGGACCTCAAGAGACCCAGTACTTC
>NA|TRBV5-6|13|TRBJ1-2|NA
CASSTGGSYGYTF
TGTGCCAGCAGCACGGGGGGGTCCTATGGCTACACCTTC
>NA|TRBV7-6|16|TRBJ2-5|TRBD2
CASSPRLGLARETQYF
TGTGCCAGCAGCCCCCGCCTGGGACTAGCGCGGGAGACCCAGTACTTC
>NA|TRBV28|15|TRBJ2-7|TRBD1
CASSYPDRGSYEQYF
TGTGCCAGCAGTTACCCCGACAGGGGCTCCTATGAGCAGTACTTC
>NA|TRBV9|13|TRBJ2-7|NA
CASSVEQIYEQYF
TGTGCCAGCAGCGTAGAACAGATCTACGAGCAGTACTTC
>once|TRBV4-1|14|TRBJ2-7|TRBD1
CASSLGQGDYEQYF
TGCGCCAGCAGCCTAGGACAGGGGGACTACGAGCAGTACTTC
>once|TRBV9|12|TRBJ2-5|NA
CASRGGRETQYF
TGTGCCAGCAGGGGGGGAAGAGAGACCCAGTACTTC
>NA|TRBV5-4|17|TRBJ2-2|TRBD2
CASSPTSGGAFTGELFF
TGTGCCAGCAGCCCAACAAGCGGGGGGGCGTTTACCGGGGAGCTGTTTTTT
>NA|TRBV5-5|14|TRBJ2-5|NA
CASSSAGIQETQYF
TGTGCCAGCAGCTCCGCGGGGATTCAAGAGACCCAGTACTTC
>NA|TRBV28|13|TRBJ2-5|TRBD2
CASIVREGETQYF
TGTGCCAGCATCGTAAGGGAGGGGGAGACCCAGTACTTC
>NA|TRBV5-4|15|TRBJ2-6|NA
CASSLGASGANVLTF
TGTGCCAGCAGCTTGGGGGCTTCTGGGGCCAACGTCCTGACTTTC
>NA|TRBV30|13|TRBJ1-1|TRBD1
CAGSRDRGTEAFF
TGTGCTGGATCCCGGGACAGGGGCACTGAAGCTTTCTTT
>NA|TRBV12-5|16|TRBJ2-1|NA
CASVQSDSHSSNEQFF
TGTGCTAGTGTCCAGTCCGACTCCCATTCATCCAATGAGCAGTTCTTC
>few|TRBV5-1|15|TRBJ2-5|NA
CASSYRQELLETQYF
TGCGCCAGCAGCTACAGACAGGAGCTATTGGAGACCCAGTACTTC
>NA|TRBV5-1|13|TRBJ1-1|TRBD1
CASRGGQGTEAFF
TGCGCCAGCAGGGGAGGACAGGGGACTGAAGCTTTCTTT
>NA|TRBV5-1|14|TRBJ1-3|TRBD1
CASSLDRGPDTIYF
TGCGCCAGCAGCTTGGACAGGGGGCCAGACACCATATATTTT
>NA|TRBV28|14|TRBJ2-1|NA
CASSLGRAGNEQFF
TGTGCCAGCAGTTTAGGGCGGGCGGGAAATGAGCAGTTCTTC